This T cell receptor (beta chain) stems from a study of memory CD4+ T cells and cytomegalovirus serostatus. Single viable CD3+CD4+CD8-CD45RO+ cells were sorted as the memory CD4+ T cells. Data came from immunoSEQ multiplex PCR; TCRdb stores just in-frame clones and leaves some out. The repertoire includes approximately 74,000 clones, 60% to 85% of them detected once, and approximately 4.5% sits in the top ten. The V and J ends lost 2 bases and 2 bases, in that order; junction bases with no gene match: 4. The CDR3 has 15 amino acids. CDR1 is MDHEN and CDR2 is SYDVKM in the germline V gene. The sequence came from an adult in good health and CMV-seropositive. The sequencing sample was made of memory CD4+ T cells from blood. V gene TRBV28 combines with J gene TRBJ1-1; 8 bases align to TRBD1. CDR3 in amino acids: CASSLRSGGNTEAFF. CDR3 DNA: TGTGCCAGCAGTTTAAGGTCAGGGGGCAACACTGAAGCTTTCTTT.